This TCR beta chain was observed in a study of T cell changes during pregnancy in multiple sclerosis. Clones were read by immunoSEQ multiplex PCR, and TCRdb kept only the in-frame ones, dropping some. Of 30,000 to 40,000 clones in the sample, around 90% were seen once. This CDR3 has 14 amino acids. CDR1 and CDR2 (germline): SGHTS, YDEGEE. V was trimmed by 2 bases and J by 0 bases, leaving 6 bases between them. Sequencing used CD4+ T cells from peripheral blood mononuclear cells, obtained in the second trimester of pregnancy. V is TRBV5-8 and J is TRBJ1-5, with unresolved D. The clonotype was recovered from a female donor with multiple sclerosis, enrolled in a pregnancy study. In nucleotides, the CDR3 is TGTGCCAGCAGCTTCCAGATTAGCAATCAGCCCCAGCATTTT. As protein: CASSFQISNQPQHF.